A selection of T cell receptor beta chains follows, all from one sample in a study of cytomegalovirus exposure and HLA in healthy donors. Sequencing used immunoSEQ multiplex PCR; TCRdb keeps in-frame clones, though not all of them. The profile shows around 130,000 clones, more than 65% of them singletons. Source material: PBMCs. These receptors originate from a young woman in good health and CMV-seropositive. Both conserved end residues are part of each CDR3. Each record gives: V gene, J gene, clone size, D gene, CDR3 DNA, CDR3 protein. A D gene is named only where the DNA matches it firmly. The listing skips clone size in some rows; elsewhere it reads once, few, many or a size class.

v_gene: TRBV2; j_gene: TRBJ2-7; abundance: -; d_gene: TRBD1; CDR3nt: TGTGCCAGCAGTACCACAGGGGGCCCCTACGAGCAGTACTTC; CDR3aa: CASSTTGGPYEQYF
v_gene: TRBV29-1; j_gene: TRBJ1-2; abundance: -; d_gene: TRBD1; CDR3nt: TGCAGCGTTGGGACAGGGTTGGGCTACACCTTC; CDR3aa: CSVGTGLGYTF
v_gene: TRBV27; j_gene: TRBJ1-4; abundance: -; d_gene: TRBD1; CDR3nt: TGTGCCAGCACCCAGGGGGACAGGCCAACTAATGAAAAACTGTTTTTT; CDR3aa: CASTQGDRPTNEKLFF
v_gene: TRBV7-9; j_gene: TRBJ2-5; abundance: once; d_gene: TRBD2; CDR3nt: TGTGCCAGCAGCTCCTGGCGGGGACTAGCGGTAGAGACCCAGTACTTC; CDR3aa: CASSSWRGLAVETQYF
v_gene: TRBV10-3; j_gene: TRBJ2-7; abundance: -; d_gene: TRBD2; CDR3nt: TGTGCCATCAACGCGGGGGGCGTCTCCTACGAGCAGTACTTC; CDR3aa: CAINAGGVSYEQYF
v_gene: TRBV11-2; j_gene: TRBJ2-1; abundance: once; d_gene: -; CDR3nt: TGTGCCAGCAGCACCCCCGGGATGGGGAAGGGTGAGCAGTTCTTC; CDR3aa: CASSTPGMGKGEQFF
v_gene: TRBV4-1; j_gene: TRBJ1-2; abundance: few; d_gene: TRBD1; CDR3nt: TGCGCCAGCAGCCAAGATGAGGGACAGGGGGCACAGGGCTACACCTTC; CDR3aa: CASSQDEGQGAQGYTF
v_gene: TRBV19; j_gene: TRBJ2-7; abundance: -; d_gene: -; CDR3nt: TGTGCCAGTAGCCTCACAGGGAGGGAAACCTACGAGCAGTACTTC; CDR3aa: CASSLTGRETYEQYF
v_gene: TRBV7-9; j_gene: TRBJ2-7; abundance: -; d_gene: TRBD1; CDR3nt: TGTGCCAGCAGCCTTTCTCCGGGACAGGGTATCCACGAGCAGTACTTC; CDR3aa: CASSLSPGQGIHEQYF
v_gene: TRBV5-8; j_gene: TRBJ1-1; abundance: once; d_gene: -; CDR3nt: TGTGCCAGCAGCCCGGGGGGGGTCGGAGCTTTCTTT; CDR3aa: CASSPGGVGAFF
v_gene: TRBV13; j_gene: TRBJ2-7; abundance: -; d_gene: TRBD1; CDR3nt: TGTGCCAGCAGCCTATCGGGACAGGGCTACGAGCAGTACTTC; CDR3aa: CASSLSGQGYEQYF
v_gene: TRBV19; j_gene: TRBJ2-3; abundance: -; d_gene: TRBD1; CDR3nt: TGTGCCAGTGACAGGGGGGAGGATACGCAGTATTTT; CDR3aa: CASDRGEDTQYF
v_gene: TRBV12-2; j_gene: TRBJ1-1; abundance: -; d_gene: -; CDR3nt: TGTGCAAGTCGCCCGCAGGGTGAAGGGACTGAAGCTTTCTTT; CDR3aa: CASRPQGEGTEAFF
v_gene: TRBV30; j_gene: TRBJ1-2; abundance: -; d_gene: -; CDR3nt: TGTGCCTGGACAAGCAGCGCTTGGGGCTACACCTTC; CDR3aa: CAWTSSAWGYTF
v_gene: TRBV4-1; j_gene: TRBJ2-3; abundance: -; d_gene: TRBD2; CDR3nt: TGCGCCAGCAGCCAAGATCGGGGGGGCACAGATACGCAGTATTTT; CDR3aa: CASSQDRGGTDTQYF
v_gene: TRBV5-1; j_gene: TRBJ1-2; abundance: -; d_gene: TRBD1; CDR3nt: TGCGCCAGCAGCTACCTGACAGGGTGGGATGGCTACACCTTC; CDR3aa: CASSYLTGWDGYTF
v_gene: TRBV13; j_gene: TRBJ2-3; abundance: -; d_gene: -; CDR3nt: TGTGCCAGCAGCTTAGTGGGCAGCACAGATACGCAGTATTTT; CDR3aa: CASSLVGSTDTQYF
v_gene: TRBV6-5; j_gene: TRBJ2-5; abundance: -; d_gene: -; CDR3nt: TGTGCCAGCAGTTTCGTTGGGGGGGCGAATGATGAGCAGTACTTC; CDR3aa: CASSFVGGANDEQYF
v_gene: TRBV5-6; j_gene: TRBJ2-5; abundance: -; d_gene: TRBD2; CDR3nt: TGTGCCAGCAGCGCCCTCGGCGGGGGACTAGCGGGGGGCGAGACCCAGTACTTC; CDR3aa: CASSALGGGLAGGETQYF
v_gene: TRBV5-1; j_gene: TRBJ2-3; abundance: -; d_gene: -; CDR3nt: TGCGCCAGCAGCTTGGTACAGGGAGCAGATACGCAGTATTTT; CDR3aa: CASSLVQGADTQYF
v_gene: TRBV4-1; j_gene: TRBJ2-5; abundance: -; d_gene: -; CDR3nt: TGCGCCAGCAGCCAAGGGTTAGTAGAGGAGACCCAGTACTTC; CDR3aa: CASSQGLVEETQYF
v_gene: TRBV5-1; j_gene: TRBJ1-2; abundance: -; d_gene: TRBD1; CDR3nt: TGCGCCAGCAGCACACAGGGGGGGGATGGCTACACCTTC; CDR3aa: CASSTQGGDGYTF
v_gene: TRBV5-4; j_gene: TRBJ2-5; abundance: -; d_gene: TRBD2; CDR3nt: TGTGCCAGCAGCTTGGGAGCGGGGGGGTCGGGGGAGACCCAGTACTTC; CDR3aa: CASSLGAGGSGETQYF
v_gene: TRBV5-1; j_gene: TRBJ1-2; abundance: -; d_gene: TRBD1; CDR3nt: TGCGCCAGCAGCTTGGATGGACCCAGGGGGCATGGCTACACCTTC; CDR3aa: CASSLDGPRGHGYTF
v_gene: TRBV11-1; j_gene: TRBJ1-2; abundance: -; d_gene: -; CDR3nt: TGTGCCAGCAGCTTAGCCCCTACAGGCGATGGCTACACCTTC; CDR3aa: CASSLAPTGDGYTF
v_gene: TRBV5-1; j_gene: TRBJ1-1; abundance: -; d_gene: -; CDR3nt: TGCGCCAGCAGCTTCACAGGGATCGATAACACTGAAGCTTTCTTT; CDR3aa: CASSFTGIDNTEAFF
v_gene: TRBV9; j_gene: TRBJ2-3; abundance: -; d_gene: TRBD2; CDR3nt: TGTGCCAGCAGCGACGCGGGGGAGACGCAGTATTTT; CDR3aa: CASSDAGETQYF
v_gene: TRBV7-8; j_gene: TRBJ2-3; abundance: -; d_gene: TRBD2; CDR3nt: TGTGCCAGCAGCTTAGGGCTAGCGGGGGATTCAGATACGCAGTATTTT; CDR3aa: CASSLGLAGDSDTQYF
v_gene: TRBV19; j_gene: TRBJ1-1; abundance: -; d_gene: TRBD1; CDR3nt: TGTGCCAGTAGGTGGACAGGGGAACCCATGAACACTGAAGCTTTCTTT; CDR3aa: CASRWTGEPMNTEAFF
v_gene: TRBV9; j_gene: TRBJ2-5; abundance: -; d_gene: TRBD2; CDR3nt: TGTGCCAGCAGCGTATATCCTAGCGGGCAACAAGAGACCCAGTACTTC; CDR3aa: CASSVYPSGQQETQYF
v_gene: TRBV6-6; j_gene: TRBJ2-1; abundance: -; d_gene: -; CDR3nt: TGTGCCAGCAGTTATGGGCCAACCCGTGAGCAGTTCTTC; CDR3aa: CASSYGPTREQFF
v_gene: TRBV10-3; j_gene: TRBJ2-7; abundance: -; d_gene: -; CDR3nt: TGTGCCACCTCCGGGACTGGGAACTACGAGCAGTACTTC; CDR3aa: CATSGTGNYEQYF
v_gene: TRBV9; j_gene: TRBJ2-3; abundance: -; d_gene: TRBD1; CDR3nt: TGTGCCAGCAGCCCCGGGACAGGCACAATTGCGTTT; CDR3aa: CASSPGTGTIAF
v_gene: TRBV9; j_gene: TRBJ2-5; abundance: -; d_gene: TRBD1; CDR3nt: TGTGCCAGCAGCACACCGACAGGGGGCATCATGGAGACCCAGTACTTC; CDR3aa: CASSTPTGGIMETQYF
v_gene: TRBV25-1; j_gene: TRBJ2-1; abundance: many; d_gene: -; CDR3nt: TGTGCCAGCAGTGAATACCCCGGACAGTCCCCCTACAATGAGCAGTTCTTC; CDR3aa: CASSEYPGQSPYNEQFF
v_gene: TRBV7-6; j_gene: TRBJ1-5; abundance: -; d_gene: TRBD1; CDR3nt: TGTGCCAGCAGCCTTGGACAGGGTAACCAGCCCCAGCATTTT; CDR3aa: CASSLGQGNQPQHF
v_gene: TRBV28; j_gene: TRBJ2-1; abundance: -; d_gene: -; CDR3nt: TGTGCCAGCAGTCTGAATGAGCAGTTCTTC; CDR3aa: CASSLNEQFF
v_gene: TRBV7-2; j_gene: TRBJ2-7; abundance: -; d_gene: -; CDR3nt: TGTGCCAGCAGCCGGGACTCAGACGAGCAGTACTTC; CDR3aa: CASSRDSDEQYF
v_gene: TRBV19; j_gene: TRBJ2-7; abundance: -; d_gene: -; CDR3nt: TGTGCCAGTAGCCCGGGACACAACTCCTACGAGCAGTACTTC; CDR3aa: CASSPGHNSYEQYF
v_gene: TRBV15; j_gene: TRBJ2-3; abundance: -; d_gene: -; CDR3nt: TGTGCCACCAGCAGAGATCGTTTCAGATCGCAGTATTTT; CDR3aa: CATSRDRFRSQYF